The next 31 T cell receptor beta chains were all read from a single sample in a study of cytomegalovirus exposure and HLA in healthy donors. In the PCR, 60 Vbeta and 13 Jbeta primers were used. Here immunoSEQ multiplex PCR was the method, and the copy in TCRdb shows in-frame clones only, minus some. The table includes about 170,000 clones, roughly 79% detected once. Sequenced input: PBMCs. Source of these receptors: a woman aged 18-30 years in good health and CMV-seropositive.

The chain joins TRBV27 to TRBJ1-2; 11 bases fit TRBD1. CDR3 length equals 15 residues. V lost 5 bases and J lost 4; bases outside the gene matches: 6. Germline-derived CDR1 and CDR2 are MNHEY and SMNVEV (reference sequence). CDR3 protein: CASSETGTGGYGYTF. CDR3 in DNA: TGTGCCAGCAGTGAAACCGGGACAGGGGGCTATGGCTACACCTTC.

This clone occurred a few times. The V and J genes are TRBV25-1 and TRBJ1-2, with D possibly TRBD1 on 6 matching bases. With 4 bases removed from V and 12 bases from J, the gap between germline ends came to 18 bases. CDR1 is MGHDK and CDR2 is SYGVNS in the germline V gene. The CDR3 totals 13 residues. CDR3 sequence reads: CASSGGGAGLHTF. The CDR3 DNA follows: TGTGCCAGCAGTGGAGGGGGGGCTGGGCTCCACACCTTC.

V and J are TRBV7-9 and TRBJ2-5; D not resolved. CDR1 is SEHNR and CDR2 is FQNEAQ in the germline V gene (reference sequence). V was shortened by 1 base and J by 3 bases, with 9 bases between the two germline ends. The CDR3 spans 14 residues. CDR3 DNA: TGTGCCAGCAGCTTAGTACTCGGTGAAGAGACCCAGTACTTC. Encoded protein: CASSLVLGEETQYF.

The chain carries TRBV7-9 and TRBJ2-5, with TRBD2 identical over 8 bases. The germline V gene encodes CDR1 SEHNR and CDR2 FQNEAQ (reference sequence). This CDR3 is built from 17 residues. The junction had 15 bases not matched to a gene; V was cut back by 4 bases and J by 5 bases. CDR3 in DNA: TGTGCCAGCAGCTACACGCCGGGGGGGAAGTTTCGGGAGACCCAGTACTTC. This codes for CASSYTPGGKFRETQYF.

The chain carries TRBV28 and TRBJ1-5; 7 nucleotides agree with TRBD1. The germline V gene has CDR1 MDHEN and CDR2 SYDVKM. This CDR3 region has 14 residues. Unmatched junction bases numbered 6, after V lost 10 bases and J lost 0 bases. The CDR3 sequence is CANSRGASNQPQHF. CDR3 in DNA: TGTGCCAACAGCAGGGGGGCTAGCAATCAGCCCCAGCATTTT.

Turning to this clone: The same CDR3 can be traced to other DNA sequences in this sample. The chain couples TRBV7-9 to TRBJ1-5; a possible D gene is TRBD1 (5 bases). CDR3 size: 14 residues. Germline V CDR1 and CDR2: SEHNR, FQNEAQ (reference sequence). Trimming pared 1 base from V and 4 bases from J, leaving 8 bases between. This CDR3 reads CASSLGGLNQPQHF. The CDR3 region has the DNA TGTGCCAGCAGCTTAGGGGGCCTTAATCAGCCCCAGCATTTT.

V usage is TRBV18 and J usage is TRBJ2-3; 11 bases agree with TRBD2. Trimming cost V 3 bases and J 2 bases; bases outside gene matches: 4. From germline, CDR1 is KGHSH and CDR2 LQKENI. CDR3 size: 16 residues. The CDR3: CASSPLAGGLTDTQYF. The CDR3 DNA follows: TGTGCCAGCTCACCTCTAGCGGGGGGTCTCACAGATACGCAGTATTTT.

V usage is TRBV2 and J usage is TRBJ2-7, with D unresolved. The CDR3 covers 12 residues. The germline V gene has CDR1 SNHLY and CDR2 FYNNEI. The V and J ends lost 4 bases and 5 bases respectively, with 9 bases between them. CDR3 sequence (DNA): TGTGCCAGCAGTGGACAATTTAACGAGCAGTACTTC. Encoded protein: CASSGQFNEQYF.

The chain has TRBV19 and TRBJ2-1; tentatively, D is TRBD2 (6 bases). CDR3 length equals 13 residues. The V end lost 6 bases, the J end lost 2 bases, and 8 bases lay between the germline ends. The V gene's germline CDR1 is LNHDA and CDR2 SQIVND (reference sequence). The DNA of the CDR3 is TGTGCCAGTAGCGGGGGACCCTACAATGAGCAGTTCTTC. Amino acids: CASSGGPYNEQFF.

This chain joins TRBV15 and TRBJ2-6; tentatively, D is TRBD2 (6 bases). With 3 bases removed from V and 0 bases from J, the gap between germline ends came to 6 bases. This CDR3 contains 15 residues. The germline V gene has CDR1 LNHNV and CDR2 YYDKDF (reference sequence). CDR3 region: CATSRGGSGANVLTF. CDR3 DNA: TGTGCCACCAGCAGGGGGGGCTCTGGGGCCAACGTCCTGACTTTC.

The chain carries TRBV4-3 and TRBJ1-4; 7 nucleotides line up with TRBD1. The CDR3 is made up of 15 amino acids. From germline, CDR1 is LGHNA and CDR2 YSLEER. V lost 0 bases to trimming and J lost 6 bases; unmatched junction nucleotides: 4. DNA for the CDR3: TGCGCCAGCAGCCAAGAGAACAGGGGACATGAAAAACTGTTTTTT. This gives the protein CASSQENRGHEKLFF.

This rearrangement joins TRBV28 to TRBJ2-7; 7 bases align to TRBD1. V lost 5 bases and J lost 2; bases outside the gene matches: 15. Germline V gives CDR1 MDHEN, CDR2 SYDVKM. The CDR3 has 17 amino acids. The CDR3 DNA is TGTGCCAGCAGTGTAAGCCGACAGGGAAGGTGGGCCTACGAGCAGTACTTC. The encoded protein is CASSVSRQGRWAYEQYF.

This rearrangement joins TRBV6-1 to TRBJ2-5; possible D gene TRBD2, 5 bases. The V end was cut by 6 bases, the J end by 5 bases, with 16 bases between. Germline V gene sequence: CDR1 MNHNS, CDR2 SASEGT. The CDR3 loop spans 14 amino acids. The CDR3 loop is CASSISQTGETQYF. The CDR3 nucleotides are TGTGCCAGCAGCATTAGTCAGACGGGGGAGACCCAGTACTTC.

The rearrangement uses TRBV11-2 and TRBJ2-5; D not resolved. With the DNA end fitting TRBJ2-7 better, the J assignment may be wrong. Germline CDR1 reads SGHAT; CDR2 reads FQNNGV. This CDR3 has 14 residues. As DNA, the CDR3 is TGTGCCAGCAGCTCGACCCCAGGTGCACTCGAGCAGTACTTC. This codes for CASSSTPGALEQYF.

This chain connects TRBV11-2 to TRBJ2-1; TRBD2 might be the D (5 bases). The CDR3 has 15 residues. The V and J ends lost 3 bases and 0 bases respectively, with 9 bases between them. Germline CDR1 and CDR2: SGHAT and FQNNGV. The CDR3 sequence: CASSFRGDSYNEQFF. The CDR3 DNA follows: TGTGCCAGCAGCTTCCGGGGTGACTCCTACAATGAGCAGTTCTTC.

CDR3 sequence: CASSQAGWTEAFF. DNA of the CDR3: TGTGCCAGCAGCCAAGCAGGGTGGACTGAAGCTTTCTTT. V is TRBV4-2 and J is TRBJ1-1, with D possibly matching TRBD1 (5 bases). The CDR3 totals 13 residues. Germline V gene lookup returns CDR1 LGHNA and CDR2 YNFKEQ. Deletions cut 1 base from V and 5 bases from J, with 8 bases between.

The chain combines TRBV19 with TRBJ1-5, with D hard to call. Looked up from germline, CDR1 is LNHDA and CDR2 is SQIVND (reference sequence). Trimming pared 5 bases from V and 10 bases from J, leaving 21 bases between. The CDR3 extends over 15 amino acids. The CDR3, as DNA: TGTGCCAGTAGTCCCGCGAGGGCCCTCGTTCGTCCCCAGCATTTT. It translates to CASSPARALVRPQHF. The full variable domain, in which reference TRBV19 and TRBJ1-5 provide the parts outside the CDR3, is DGGITQSPKYLFRKEGQNVTLSCEQNLNHDAMYWYRQDPGQGLRLIYYSQIVNDFQKGDIAEGYSVSREKKESFPLTVTSAQKNPTAFYLCASSPARALVRPQHFGDGTRLSIL.

V gene TRBV5-4 combines with J gene TRBJ2-1; 10 positions agree with TRBD2. Germline V lookup: CDR1 SGHNT, CDR2 YYREEE (reference sequence). The CDR3 is 15 residues long. The V gene end was trimmed by 0 bases and the J gene end by 12 bases; junction bases not matched to a gene: 9. CDR3 region: CASSLDSGGTGAQFF. The CDR3 bases are TGTGCCAGCAGCTTGGATAGCGGGGGGACTGGTGCGCAGTTCTTC.

The chain employs TRBV9 and TRBJ2-2; TRBD2 is a possible D gene (5 bases). Germline V gene data show CDR1 as SGDLS and CDR2 as YYNGEE. Trimming cost V 3 bases and J 8 bases, with 14 bases left between them. There are 14 residues in the CDR3. The CDR3 loop is CASSAGLYPGELFF. Written as DNA, the CDR3 is TGTGCCAGCAGCGCCGGACTCTACCCGGGGGAGCTGTTTTTT.

In its sample, this clone was seen once. This sequence joins TRBV7-7 and TRBJ1-3; a weak D match, TRBD1 (5 bases). CDR1 is SSHAT and CDR2 is FNYEAQ in the germline V gene (reference sequence). This CDR3 contains 13 residues. The V gene lost 5 bases and the J gene lost 0 bases, with 5 bases spanning the gap. The CDR3 DNA sequence: TGTGCCAGCAGCCAGGGCTCTGGAAACACCATATATTTT. It yields the protein CASSQGSGNTIYF.

The J gene is TRBJ2-2, the V gene TRBV5-1, with 9 bases fitting TRBD1. The CDR3 contains 15 residues. V dropped 4 bases and J dropped 7; count of bases not matched to a gene: 8. CDR1 is SGHRS, CDR2 YFSETQ, per germline. This CDR3 is CASSARTGEVGELFF. CDR3 coding DNA: TGCGCCAGCAGCGCCCGGACAGGGGAGGTCGGGGAGCTGTTTTTT.

The chain has TRBV6-1 and TRBJ1-5; tentative D call: TRBD1 (6 bases). The CDR3 loop spans 13 amino acids. Trimming left V 2 bases short and J 14 bases short, with 16 bases between. CDR1 is MNHNS and CDR2 is SASEGT in the germline V gene. CDR3 sequence reads: CASSEIYTTGKHF. The CDR3, as DNA: TGTGCCAGCAGTGAAATTTACACGACAGGAAAGCATTTT.

The genes are TRBV7-2 and TRBJ2-6; a possible D gene is TRBD2 (6 bases). The CDR3 is made up of 15 amino acids. The germline CDR1 and CDR2 sequences are SGHTA and FQGNSA. The V end was cut by 5 bases, the J end by 4 bases, with 12 bases between. DNA for the CDR3: TGTGCCAGCAGCGGCCAGGGAGGCGGGGCCAACGTCCTGACTTTC. This encodes CASSGQGGGANVLTF.

V usage is TRBV6-1 and J usage is TRBJ2-3, with 13 bases lining up with TRBD2. This CDR3 spans 18 amino acids. With V trimmed by 4 bases and J by 0 bases, 7 bases remained unmatched. CDR1 and CDR2 (germline): MNHNS, SASEGT. The CDR3 protein is CASSAGLAGALSTDTQYF. The CDR3 DNA is TGTGCCAGCAGTGCCGGACTAGCGGGGGCCCTTAGCACAGATACGCAGTATTTT.

This chain links TRBV7-9 with TRBJ1-2; 8 positions agree with TRBD1. The CDR3 has 17 amino acids. V lost 5 bases, J lost 4 bases, and 15 bases stayed unmatched. CDR1 is SEHNR and CDR2 is FQNEAQ in the germline V gene (reference sequence). The CDR3 sequence: CASSPSGLQGVTYGYTF. CDR3 in DNA: TGTGCCAGCAGCCCCTCTGGCCTACAGGGGGTAACCTATGGCTACACCTTC.

The rearrangement links TRBV6-1 to TRBJ1-2, with a possible D match to TRBD1 (6 bases). This CDR3 has 14 amino acids. The germline V gene encodes CDR1 MNHNS and CDR2 SASEGT. V shed 5 bases and J shed 1 base, with 11 bases lying between them. CDR3 loop: CASSRQESNYGYTF. The CDR3 DNA follows: TGTGCCAGCAGTCGACAGGAAAGTAACTATGGCTACACCTTC.

On this clone itself: The sample holds other DNA sequences that translate to the same CDR3. The genes are TRBV5-1 and TRBJ2-3; 7 nucleotides align to TRBD1. Germline V gene lookup returns CDR1 SGHRS and CDR2 YFSETQ. The CDR3 is 14 amino acids. J lost 6 bases, V lost 0 bases, and 4 bases had no gene match. The CDR3 coding sequence is TGCGCCAGCAGCTTGGGACAGGGTGGCGATACGCAGTATTTT. Its translation: CASSLGQGGDTQYF.

This clone was found once. The CDR3 is CASSSVPGVPTF. The CDR3 DNA sequence: TGTGCCAGCAGCTCCGTCCCAGGGGTCCCCACCTTC. The rearrangement joins TRBV7-2 to TRBJ1-2; D perhaps matches TRBD1 (6 bases). The CDR3 totals 12 residues. CDR1 is SGHTA, CDR2 FQGNSA, per germline. V was trimmed by 4 bases and J by 13 bases, leaving 16 bases between them.

The genes are TRBV5-6 and TRBJ2-7, with 9 nucleotides matching TRBD1. CDR3 length: 15 residues. Germline CDR1 SGHDT, CDR2 YYEEEE. V gave up 2 bases and J gave up 5 bases; unmatched junction bases: 8. The CDR3, as DNA: TGTGCCAGCAGCTTACGACAGGGGGGTAGGAACGAGCAGTACTTC. As protein: CASSLRQGGRNEQYF.

This chain uses TRBV19 with TRBJ2-2; 8 nucleotides match TRBD1. V was clipped by 9 bases and J by 4 bases; unmatched bases: 22. The CDR3 is made up of 19 amino acids. In germline, CDR1 is LNHDA, CDR2 SQIVND (reference sequence). CDR3 nucleotide sequence: TGTGCCAGCGTTTCCGGGACAGGAAGGCGACGGGGATTCACCGGGGAGCTGTTTTTT. Amino acids: CASVSGTGRRRGFTGELFF.

This chain joins TRBV6-4 and TRBJ1-2; 9 positions agree with TRBD1. From germline, CDR1 is MRHNA and CDR2 SNTAGT. The ends lost 0 bases at V and 4 bases at J; junction bases unmatched: 3. The CDR3 runs to 15 residues. CDR3 in DNA: TGTGCCAGCAGTGACTCGGGGACAGGGAGCTATGGCTACACCTTC. Protein sequence: CASSDSGTGSYGYTF.